The 18 T cell receptor beta chains below all came from one sample that was sequenced in a study of shared clonotypes between healthy human individuals. Sequenced by immunoSEQ multiplex PCR; TCRdb stores in-frame clones only, minus some. The data contain around 580,000 clones, 98% of them seen just once; the ten biggest clones take up 0.25% to 0.35%. Positive CCR7 selection of CD45RO-negative cells yielded the naive CD8 cells, and terminally differentiated effector memory CD45RA+ cells were excluded. The material sequenced was naive CD8+ T cells sorted from blood. These receptor sequences come from a man aged 30-40 years in good health.

CDR3 sequence reads: CASSQGTENGYTF. In nucleotides, the CDR3 is TGTGCCAGTAGTCAAGGGACTGAGAATGGCTACACCTTC. The chain combines TRBV19 with TRBJ1-2, with a weak D call TRBD1 (5 bases). CDR3 length: 13 residues. Trimming removed 5 bases from V and 6 bases from J, with 13 bases in between. The germline V gene encodes CDR1 LNHDA and CDR2 SQIVND (reference sequence). Based on the CDR3 plus reference TRBV19 and TRBJ1-2, the full variable domain is DGGITQSPKYLFRKEGQNVTLSCEQNLNHDAMYWYRQDPGQGLRLIYYSQIVNDFQKGDIAEGYSVSREKKESFPLTVTSAQKNPTAFYLCASSQGTENGYTFGSGTRLTVV.

This chain links TRBV27 with TRBJ1-2, with D tentatively TRBD1 (5 bases). Trimming stripped 5 bases from V and 6 bases from J, with 13 bases between. CDR1 MNHEY and CDR2 SMNVEV come from the germline V gene (reference sequence). This CDR3 contains 13 residues. CDR3 nucleotides: TGTGCCAGCAGTGGGGGGACCGTTCATGGCTACACCTTC. This gives the protein CASSGGTVHGYTF.

The chain's CDR3 is CASSLRSLRTDTQYF. CDR3 bases: TGTGCCAGCAGCTTACGGAGCCTCCGCACAGATACGCAGTATTTT. The rearrangement uses TRBV7-8 and TRBJ2-3, with D unresolved. This CDR3 has 15 amino acids. In germline, CDR1 is SGHVS, CDR2 FQNEAQ. V lost 2 bases and J lost 1, with 10 bases in between.

This chain connects TRBV27 to TRBJ2-3; D uncertain. V lost 3 bases to trimming and J lost 1 base, with 11 bases between them. Per germline, CDR1 MNHEY and CDR2 SMNVEV (reference sequence). This CDR3 region has 15 residues. The CDR3 here is CASSLRSSGTDTQYF. The CDR3 coding sequence is TGTGCCAGCAGTTTGAGGTCCAGCGGCACAGATACGCAGTATTTT.

The rearrangement links TRBV4-3 to TRBJ2-7; 7 bases map to TRBD1. In germline, CDR1 is LGHNA, CDR2 YSLEER. This CDR3 is 14 amino acids long. V dropped 4 bases and J dropped 6; count of bases not matched to a gene: 9. The CDR3 here is CASSPDRVHREQYF. DNA for the CDR3: TGCGCCAGCAGCCCCGACAGGGTGCACCGCGAGCAGTACTTC.

The chain couples TRBV29-1 to TRBJ2-1; the D is unclear. The CDR3 sequence is 11 residues long. V was trimmed by 2 bases and J by 6 bases, leaving 5 bases between them. CDR1 and CDR2 (germline): SQVTM, ANQGSEA. CDR3 DNA sequence: TGCAGCGTTGAACAGATCAATGAGCAGTTCTTC. Translated, it gives CSVEQINEQFF.

The chain uses TRBV19 and TRBJ2-7; no definite D call. CDR1 is LNHDA and CDR2 is SQIVND in the germline V gene (reference sequence). The V end was cut by 8 bases, the J end by 3 bases, with 14 bases between. The CDR3 contains 13 residues. The CDR3 reads CASQGMTSYEQYF. CDR3 DNA sequence: TGTGCCAGTCAAGGAATGACGAGCTACGAGCAGTACTTC.

The CDR3 DNA follows: TGTGCCAGCAGCGCCGTAGCGGGAGCCTACGAGCAGTACTTC. Amino acid sequence: CASSAVAGAYEQYF. V usage is TRBV7-2 and J usage is TRBJ2-7; 9 positions match TRBD2. Germline V CDR1 and CDR2: SGHTA, FQGNSA. The CDR3 sequence is 14 residues long. J was trimmed by 2 bases and V by 5 bases; bases with no gene match: 4.

The CDR3 coding sequence is TGTGCCAGCAGCGTTGCTAGCGGGGACACAGATACGCAGTATTTT. This gives the protein CASSVASGDTDTQYF. V gene TRBV9 combines with J gene TRBJ2-3; 9 bases agree with TRBD2. V lost 2 bases, J lost 2 bases, and 3 bases stayed unmatched. In germline, CDR1 is SGDLS, CDR2 YYNGEE. The CDR3 loop spans 15 amino acids.

The chain combines TRBV2 with TRBJ1-2, with D possibly TRBD1 on 6 matching bases. The CDR3 extends over 14 amino acids. Germline-derived CDR1 and CDR2 are SNHLY and FYNNEI. Between the trimmed V and J ends, which lost 8 bases and 5 bases, there was a span of 18 bases. The CDR3 sequence: CASGSYRDVYGYTF. The CDR3 DNA reads TGTGCCAGCGGTTCGTACAGGGATGTGTATGGCTACACCTTC.

This chain links TRBV10-2 with TRBJ2-2, with D possibly TRBD2 on 5 matching bases. Trimming cost V 10 bases and J 7 bases, with 16 bases left between them. The germline CDR1 and CDR2 sequences are WSHSY and SAAADI. The CDR3 extends over 13 amino acids. DNA for the CDR3: TGCGCCACTCGCTCGGTAGCGCGCGGGGAGCTGTTTTTT. The encoded protein is CATRSVARGELFF.

The chain employs TRBV7-9 and TRBJ2-7; D ambiguous. This CDR3 spans 15 amino acids. V gave up 3 bases and J gave up 2 bases, with 14 bases separating them. Germline V gene lookup returns CDR1 SEHNR and CDR2 FQNEAQ (reference sequence). CDR3 in amino acids: CASSFKAASTYEQYF. The CDR3 nucleotides are TGTGCCAGCAGCTTCAAGGCAGCTTCCACCTACGAGCAGTACTTC.

The chain carries TRBV4-1 and TRBJ2-2; tentatively, D is TRBD1 (6 bases). This CDR3 has 15 amino acids. CDR1 is MGHRA and CDR2 is YSYEKL in the germline V gene. Trimming removed 8 bases at V and 1 base at J, with 14 bases between. CDR3 nucleotides: TGCGCCAGCGGAACCCGGACAGTGAACACCGGGGAGCTGTTTTTT. Translation: CASGTRTVNTGELFF.

Comment on this clone: Other DNA sequences in the sample encode the same CDR3. The V gene is TRBV5-1, the J gene TRBJ2-1; tentative D call: TRBD1 (5 bases). The V end was cut by 0 bases, the J end by 0 bases, with 7 bases between. Germline CDR1 is SGHRS and CDR2 is YFSETQ. This CDR3 region has 15 residues. CDR3 residues: CASSLADSSYNEQFF. In nucleotides, the CDR3 is TGCGCCAGCAGCTTGGCCGACAGCTCCTACAATGAGCAGTTCTTC.

V is TRBV15 and J is TRBJ2-7; tentatively, D is TRBD1 (7 bases). The V and J ends lost 6 bases and 4 bases respectively, with 13 bases between them. The CDR3 loop spans 13 amino acids. Germline CDR1 reads LNHNV; CDR2 reads YYDKDF (reference sequence). For the CDR3, the DNA is TGTGCCACCAGGGGGGCAGGGGGGTACGAGCAGTACTTC. Translating gives CATRGAGGYEQYF.

The chain has TRBV7-9 and TRBJ2-7; D possibly matches TRBD1 or TRBD2 (5 bases each). V lost 7 bases and J 6 bases, leaving 13 bases between the germline ends. The CDR3 length is 12 residues. The V gene's germline CDR1 is SEHNR and CDR2 FQNEAQ (reference sequence). CDR3 region: CASMGPLREQYF. CDR3 sequence (DNA): TGTGCCAGCATGGGACCCCTCCGCGAGCAGTACTTC.

The chain has TRBV7-2 and TRBJ2-7; D is unclear. Germline V CDR1 and CDR2: SGHTA, FQGNSA. The CDR3 covers 11 residues. The germline V and J ends were trimmed by 2 bases and 6 bases, with 5 bases remaining between them. The CDR3 protein is CASSLRLEQYF. The DNA of the CDR3 is TGTGCCAGCAGCTTACGCCTCGAGCAGTACTTC. Variable domain in full (rest from reference TRBV7-2 and TRBJ2-7): GAGVSQSPSNKVTEKGKDVELRCDPISGHTALYWYRQSLGQGLEFLIYFQGNSAPDKSGLPSDRFSAERTGGSVSTLTIQRTQQEDSAVYLCASSLRLEQYFGPGTRLTVT.

This clone was seen once. This sequence joins TRBV7-8 and TRBJ2-7; possible D gene TRBD2, 6 bases. V was clipped by 2 bases and J by 2 bases, with 10 bases between them. The germline CDR1 and CDR2 sequences are SGHVS and FQNEAQ. This CDR3 spans 14 amino acids. As DNA, the CDR3 is TGTGCCAGCAGCTTACCTAGCGAAACCTACGAGCAGTACTTC. Amino acids: CASSLPSETYEQYF.